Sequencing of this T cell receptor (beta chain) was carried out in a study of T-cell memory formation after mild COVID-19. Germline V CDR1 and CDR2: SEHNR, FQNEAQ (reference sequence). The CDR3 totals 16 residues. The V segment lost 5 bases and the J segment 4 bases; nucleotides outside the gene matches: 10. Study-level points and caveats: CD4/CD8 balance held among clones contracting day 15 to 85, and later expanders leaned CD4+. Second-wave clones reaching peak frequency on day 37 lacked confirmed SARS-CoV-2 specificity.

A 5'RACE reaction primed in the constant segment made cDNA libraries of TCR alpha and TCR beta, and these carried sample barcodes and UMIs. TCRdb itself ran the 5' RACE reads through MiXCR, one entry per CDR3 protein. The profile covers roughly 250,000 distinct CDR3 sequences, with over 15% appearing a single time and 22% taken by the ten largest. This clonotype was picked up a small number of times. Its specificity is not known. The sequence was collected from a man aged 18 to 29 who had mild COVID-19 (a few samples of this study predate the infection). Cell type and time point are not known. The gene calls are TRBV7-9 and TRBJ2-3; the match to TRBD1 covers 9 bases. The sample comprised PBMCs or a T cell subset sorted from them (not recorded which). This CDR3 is CASSPSGTGLADTQYF. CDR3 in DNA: TGTGCCAGCAGCCCGTCCGGGACAGGGCTGGCAGATACGCAGTATTTT.